This T cell receptor (beta chain) was profiled in a study of cytomegalovirus exposure and HLA in healthy donors. In the study overall: Earlier, some 170 million T cells were analyzed, and 95 million to 140 million unique TCR beta sequences were found among them. Whole-study findings and limits: Most TCR sequences were seen very rarely across donors, but some public TCRs occurred in many. When analyzed later, a missense DCLRE1C variant was found to be linked to TCR beta V- and J-gene trimming.

On this clone: As yet, its antigen is unknown.

The PCR was carried out with 60 Vbeta primers and 13 Jbeta primers. Profiled with immunoSEQ multiplex PCR; TCRdb holds only in-frame clones, not every one. Of just under 65,000 clones in the sample, about 80% are singletons; the top ten hold approximately 4.2%. The V end was cut by 1 base, the J end by 3 bases, with 15 bases between. The CDR3 runs to 15 residues. Germline values: CDR1 GTSNPN, CDR2 SVGIG (reference sequence). Sequenced material: PBMCs. This clonotype originated in a woman under 40 in good health and CMV-seronegative. The chain carries TRBV30 and TRBJ1-1; D gene uncertain. Here the CDR3 reads CAWSATPLRDTEAFF. As DNA, the CDR3 is TGTGCCTGGAGTGCGACCCCTCTGAGGGACACTGAAGCTTTCTTT.